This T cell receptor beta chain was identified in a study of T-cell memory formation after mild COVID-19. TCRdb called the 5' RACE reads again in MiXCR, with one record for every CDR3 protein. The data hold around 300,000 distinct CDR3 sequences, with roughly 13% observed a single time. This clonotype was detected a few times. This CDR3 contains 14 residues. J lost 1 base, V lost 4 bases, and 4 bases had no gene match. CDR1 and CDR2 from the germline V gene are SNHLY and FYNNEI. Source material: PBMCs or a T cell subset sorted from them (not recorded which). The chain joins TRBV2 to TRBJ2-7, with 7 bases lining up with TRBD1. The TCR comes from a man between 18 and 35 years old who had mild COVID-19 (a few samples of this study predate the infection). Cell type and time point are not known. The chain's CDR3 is CASSGQGTSYEQYV. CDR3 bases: TGTGCCAGCAGTGGACAGGGTACTTCCTACGAGCAGTACGTC.